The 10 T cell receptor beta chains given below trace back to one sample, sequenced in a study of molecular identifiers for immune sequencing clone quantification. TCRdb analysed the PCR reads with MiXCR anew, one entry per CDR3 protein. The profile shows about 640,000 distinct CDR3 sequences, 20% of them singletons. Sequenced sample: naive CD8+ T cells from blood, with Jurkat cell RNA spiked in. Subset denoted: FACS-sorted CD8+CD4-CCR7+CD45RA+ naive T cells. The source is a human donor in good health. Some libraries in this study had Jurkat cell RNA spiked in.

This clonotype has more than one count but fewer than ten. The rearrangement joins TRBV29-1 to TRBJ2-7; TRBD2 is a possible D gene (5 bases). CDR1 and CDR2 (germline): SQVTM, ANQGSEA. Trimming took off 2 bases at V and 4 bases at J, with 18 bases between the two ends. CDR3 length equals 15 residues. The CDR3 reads CSVELWNGSGYEQYF. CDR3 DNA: TGCAGCGTTGAATTGTGGAATGGTTCGGGATACGAGCAGTACTTC.

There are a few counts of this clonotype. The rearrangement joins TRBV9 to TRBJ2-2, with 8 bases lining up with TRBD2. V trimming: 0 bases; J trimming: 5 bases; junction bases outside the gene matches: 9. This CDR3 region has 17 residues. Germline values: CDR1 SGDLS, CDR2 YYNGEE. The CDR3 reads CASSVGGGRTGTGELFF. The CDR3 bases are TGTGCCAGCAGCGTAGGCGGCGGGAGGACTGGTACCGGGGAGCTGTTTTTT.

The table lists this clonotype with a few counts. The CDR3 protein is CASSLAGTGENTEAFF. The CDR3 DNA follows: TGTGCCAGCAGCTTGGCCGGGACAGGGGAGAACACTGAAGCTTTCTTT. The genes are TRBV5-4 and TRBJ1-1; 10 bases fit TRBD1. The CDR3 spans 16 residues. The germline V gene encodes CDR1 SGHNT and CDR2 YYREEE (reference sequence). J gave up 1 base and V 0 bases, and 3 bases lay outside the gene matches.

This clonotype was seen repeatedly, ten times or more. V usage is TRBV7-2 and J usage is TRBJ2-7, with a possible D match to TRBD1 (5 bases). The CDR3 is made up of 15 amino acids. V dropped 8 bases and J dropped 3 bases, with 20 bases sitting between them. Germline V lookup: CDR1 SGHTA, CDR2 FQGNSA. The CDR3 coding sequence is TGTGCCAGCGCCTCAGGGTCGGGCGCCTTCTACGAGCAGTACTTC. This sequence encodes CASASGSGAFYEQYF.

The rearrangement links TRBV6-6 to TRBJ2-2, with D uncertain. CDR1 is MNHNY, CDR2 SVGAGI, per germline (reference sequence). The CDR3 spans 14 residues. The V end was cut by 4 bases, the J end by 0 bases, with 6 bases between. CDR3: CASSSRPNTGELFF. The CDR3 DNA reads TGTGCCAGCAGTTCCCGGCCGAACACCGGGGAGCTGTTTTTT.

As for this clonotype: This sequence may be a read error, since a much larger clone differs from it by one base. The CDR3 DNA is TGTGCCAGCAGTTTATCCTCTAGCGGGAGGGCCCACGGGCAGTACTTC. Encoded protein: CASSLSSSGRAHGQYF. The chain carries TRBV27 and TRBJ2-7, with 12 bases aligning to TRBD2. This CDR3 comprises 16 residues. Germline CDR1 and CDR2: MNHEY and SMNVEV (reference sequence). V gave up 0 bases and J gave up 9 bases; unmatched junction bases: 9.

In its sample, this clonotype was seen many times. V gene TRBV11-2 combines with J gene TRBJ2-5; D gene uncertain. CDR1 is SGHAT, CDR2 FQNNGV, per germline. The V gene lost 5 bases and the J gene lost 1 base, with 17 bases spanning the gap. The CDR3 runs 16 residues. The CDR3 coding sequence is TGTGCCAGCAGCCGCGCGACGACGGTCCTCCAAGAGACCCAGTACTTC. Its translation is CASSRATTVLQETQYF.

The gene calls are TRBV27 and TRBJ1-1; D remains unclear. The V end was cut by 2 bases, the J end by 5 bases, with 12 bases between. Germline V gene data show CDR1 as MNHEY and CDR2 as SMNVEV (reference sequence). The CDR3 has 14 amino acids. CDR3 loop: CASSLHGGRTEAFF. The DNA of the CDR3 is TGTGCCAGCAGTTTACACGGAGGGAGGACTGAAGCTTTCTTT.

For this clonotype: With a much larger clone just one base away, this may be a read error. The CDR3 loop is CASSIQSTSAGEQSF. The CDR3 bases are TGTGCCAGTAGTATCCAAAGTACTAGCGCCGGTGAGCAGTCCTTC. The chain combines TRBV19 with TRBJ2-1; TRBD2 agrees at 7 bases. The CDR3 extends over 15 amino acids. The germline gives CDR1 LNHDA, CDR2 SQIVND (reference sequence).

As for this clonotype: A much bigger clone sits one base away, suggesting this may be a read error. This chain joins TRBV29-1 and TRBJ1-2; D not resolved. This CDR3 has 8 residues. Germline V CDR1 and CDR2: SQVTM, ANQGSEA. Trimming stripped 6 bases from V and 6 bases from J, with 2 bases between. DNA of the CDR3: TGCAGCGTCCATGGCTACACCTTC. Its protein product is CSVHGYTF.